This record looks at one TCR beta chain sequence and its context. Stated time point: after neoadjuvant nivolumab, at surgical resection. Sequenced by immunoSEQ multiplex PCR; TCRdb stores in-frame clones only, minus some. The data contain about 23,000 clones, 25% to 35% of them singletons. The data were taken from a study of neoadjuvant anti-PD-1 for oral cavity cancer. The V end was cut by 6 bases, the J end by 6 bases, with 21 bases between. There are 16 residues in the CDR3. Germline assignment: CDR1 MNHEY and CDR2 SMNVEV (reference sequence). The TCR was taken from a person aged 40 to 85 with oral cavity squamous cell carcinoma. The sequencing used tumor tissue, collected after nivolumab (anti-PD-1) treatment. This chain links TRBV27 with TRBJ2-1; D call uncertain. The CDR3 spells CASRSHLGFATNEQFF. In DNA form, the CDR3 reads TGTGCCAGCAGGTCACACCTAGGTTTTGCAACCAATGAGCAGTTCTTC.